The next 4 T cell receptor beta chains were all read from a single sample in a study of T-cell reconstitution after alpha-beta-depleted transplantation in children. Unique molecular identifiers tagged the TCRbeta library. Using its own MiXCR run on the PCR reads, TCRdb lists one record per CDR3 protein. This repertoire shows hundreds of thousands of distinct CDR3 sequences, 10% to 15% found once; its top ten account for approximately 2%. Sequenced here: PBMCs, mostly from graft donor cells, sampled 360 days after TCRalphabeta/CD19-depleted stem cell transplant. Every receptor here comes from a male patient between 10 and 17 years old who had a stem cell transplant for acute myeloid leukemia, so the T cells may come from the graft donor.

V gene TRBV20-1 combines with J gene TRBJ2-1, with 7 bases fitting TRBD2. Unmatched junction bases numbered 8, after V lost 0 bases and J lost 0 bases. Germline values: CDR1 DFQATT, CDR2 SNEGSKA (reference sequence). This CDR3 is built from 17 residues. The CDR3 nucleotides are TGCAGTGCTAGAGATCGACTAGCTGCTTACTCCTACAATGAGCAGTTCTTC. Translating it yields CSARDRLAAYSYNEQFF.

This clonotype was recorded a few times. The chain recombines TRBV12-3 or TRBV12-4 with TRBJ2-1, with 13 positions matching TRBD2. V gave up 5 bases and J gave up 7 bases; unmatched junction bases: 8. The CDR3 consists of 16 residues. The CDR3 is CASSIPGLAGRNEQFF. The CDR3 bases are TGTGCCAGCAGTATCCCGGGACTAGCGGGAAGGAATGAGCAGTTCTTC.

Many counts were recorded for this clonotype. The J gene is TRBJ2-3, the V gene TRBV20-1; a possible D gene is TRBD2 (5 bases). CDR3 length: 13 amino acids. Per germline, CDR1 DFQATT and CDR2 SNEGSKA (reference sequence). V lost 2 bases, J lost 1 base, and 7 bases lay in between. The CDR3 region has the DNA TGCAGTGCTAGACCAGCGGGCACAGATACGCAGTATTTT. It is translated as CSARPAGTDTQYF.

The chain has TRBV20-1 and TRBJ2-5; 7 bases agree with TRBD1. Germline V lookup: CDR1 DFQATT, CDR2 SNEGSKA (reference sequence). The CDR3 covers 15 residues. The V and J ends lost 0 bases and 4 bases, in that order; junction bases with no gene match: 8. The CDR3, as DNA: TGCAGTGCTAGAGAGGACAGGACCTTCGGAGAGACCCAGTACTTC. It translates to CSAREDRTFGETQYF.